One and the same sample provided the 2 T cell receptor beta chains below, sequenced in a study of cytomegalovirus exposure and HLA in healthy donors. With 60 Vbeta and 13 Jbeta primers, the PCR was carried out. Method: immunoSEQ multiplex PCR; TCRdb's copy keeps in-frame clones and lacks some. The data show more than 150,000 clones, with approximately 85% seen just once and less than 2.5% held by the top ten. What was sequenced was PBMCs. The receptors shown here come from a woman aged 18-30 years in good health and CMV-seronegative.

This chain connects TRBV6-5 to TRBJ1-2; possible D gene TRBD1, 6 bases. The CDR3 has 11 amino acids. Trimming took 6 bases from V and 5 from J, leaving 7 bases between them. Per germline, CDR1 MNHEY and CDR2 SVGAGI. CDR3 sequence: CASSQGYGYTF. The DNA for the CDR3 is TGTGCCAGCAGCCAGGGGTATGGCTACACCTTC.

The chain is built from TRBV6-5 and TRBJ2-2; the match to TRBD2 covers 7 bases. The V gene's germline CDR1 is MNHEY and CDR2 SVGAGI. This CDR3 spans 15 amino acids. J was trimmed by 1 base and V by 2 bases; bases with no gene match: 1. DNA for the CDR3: TGTGCCAGCAGTTACCAGCGGGGGAACACCGGGGAGCTGTTTTTT. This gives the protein CASSYQRGNTGELFF.